A single sample gave rise to the 32 T cell receptor beta chains below, sequenced in a study of T cells in Graves' hyperthyroidism and ophthalmopathy. TCR beta CDR3 regions were amplified from RNA transcripts. HTBI primers were employed in a first-round RT-PCR of the TCR CDR3. TCRdb recomputed calls from the multiplex PCR reads with MiXCR, one row per CDR3 protein. The repertoire consists of about 710,000 distinct CDR3 sequences, with 16% occurring once and the leading ten covering around 8%. Material: blood. These receptors came from a man between 18 and 29 years old with Graves' hyperthyroidism.

This clonotype was observed a few times. V and J are TRBV7-2 and TRBJ2-3; D perhaps matches TRBD1 (6 bases). Per the germline V gene, CDR1 is SGHTA and CDR2 is FQGNSA. V was pared by 4 bases and J by 3 bases, with 14 bases between. The CDR3 spans 15 residues. Written as DNA, the CDR3 is TGTGCCAGCAGCTATTATAGCAGGGGAACAGATACGCAGTATTTT. The encoded protein is CASSYYSRGTDTQYF.

This clonotype was picked up a small number of times. This may come from a read error, since a much larger clone is one base off. This rearrangement joins TRBV11-3 to TRBJ2-5; weak D call: TRBD1 (5 bases). Germline CDR1 and CDR2: SGHNT and YENEEA. The CDR3 totals 17 residues. Here the CDR3 DNA reads TGTGCCAGCAGCTTAAACGACAGAACTTGGTACCAAGAGACCCGGTACTTC. Translating it yields CASSLNDRTWYQETRYF.

This clonotype was observed many times. The chain carries TRBV24-1 and TRBJ2-5, with 10 positions matching TRBD1. V shed 4 bases and J 0 bases; nucleotides not matched to a gene: 7. Germline lookup yields CDR1 KGHDR and CDR2 SFDVKD. This CDR3 contains 17 residues. Here the CDR3 reads CATSDPTGGGYQETQYF. The CDR3 nucleotides are TGTGCCACCAGTGACCCGACAGGGGGCGGGTACCAAGAGACCCAGTACTTC.

This clonotype was observed a handful of times. The V gene is TRBV5-8, the J gene TRBJ2-5; perhaps TRBD1 as D (6 bases). V was clipped by 0 bases and J by 4 bases, with 13 bases between them. The CDR3 extends over 15 amino acids. Per the germline V gene, CDR1 is SGHTS and CDR2 is YDEGEE. CDR3 sequence (DNA): TGTGCCAGCAGCTTGGCTAGGACAGAAGGAGAGACCCAGTACTTC. Protein product: CASSLARTEGETQYF.

This clonotype was counted many times. The genes are TRBV28 and TRBJ2-5; 8 nucleotides align to TRBD2. The CDR3 covers 15 residues. The junction had 9 bases not matched to a gene; V was cut back by 5 bases and J by 4 bases. Germline CDR1 reads MDHEN; CDR2 reads SYDVKM. The CDR3 spells CASSPGGGAGETQYF. CDR3 DNA sequence: TGTGCCAGCAGTCCCGGGGGGGGCGCAGGAGAGACCCAGTACTTC.

This clonotype was detected many times. The chain carries TRBV5-6 and TRBJ2-1; D might be TRBD1 (6 bases). The V end lost 0 bases, the J end lost 6 bases, and 13 bases lay between the germline ends. The V gene's germline CDR1 is SGHDT and CDR2 YYEEEE. The CDR3 spans 15 residues. The CDR3 DNA reads as TGTGCCAGCAGCTTGGCTTCAGGGGAAGGCAATGAGCAGTTCTTC. Translated, it gives CASSLASGEGNEQFF. The entire variable domain, with the rest obtained from reference TRBV5-6 and TRBJ2-1, is as follows: DAGVTQSPTHLIKTRGQQVTLRCSPKSGHDTVSWYQQALGQGPQFIFQYYEEEERQRGNFPDRFSGHQFPNYSSELNVNALLLGDSALYLCASSLASGEGNEQFFGPGTRLTVL.

The rearrangement uses TRBV9 and TRBJ1-2, with 10 bases that match TRBD1. Trimming removed 3 bases from V and 4 bases from J; junction bases left unmatched: 9. The CDR3 runs to 16 residues. Germline CDR1 reads SGDLS; CDR2 reads YYNGEE. The CDR3 spells CASSAEPGQGSYGYTF. The CDR3 coding sequence is TGTGCCAGCAGCGCCGAGCCGGGACAGGGGAGCTATGGCTACACCTTC.

This clonotype was observed at least ten times. This sequence joins TRBV3-1 and TRBJ2-7; D is unclear. The ends were cut back, 1 base at V and 2 bases at J, with 12 bases in the middle. This CDR3 is 15 amino acids long. Germline CDR1 is LGHDT and CDR2 is YNNKEL (reference sequence). CDR3 protein: CASSQVPGETYEQYF. In DNA, the CDR3 is TGTGCCAGCAGCCAAGTCCCAGGCGAGACCTACGAGCAGTACTTC.

As for this clonotype: A read error may be the cause here, since a much bigger clone is one base away. V and J are TRBV27 and TRBJ2-7; TRBD2 matches at 8 bases. The V gene's germline CDR1 is MNHEY and CDR2 SMNVEV (reference sequence). CDR3 length equals 14 residues. J gave up 7 bases and V 6 bases, and 11 bases lay outside the gene matches. The CDR3 loop reads CASSVAGLFNEQYF. CDR3 in DNA: TGTGCCAGCAGCGTAGCGGGGTTATTCAATGAGCAGTACTTC.

The table lists this clonotype with many counts. The V call is TRBV28, the J call TRBJ2-7, with TRBD1 matching 8 bases. CDR3 length: 14 residues. Germline trimming cut 7 bases from V and 3 bases from J; bases unmatched to any gene: 8. Looked up from germline, CDR1 is MDHEN and CDR2 is SYDVKM. This chain's CDR3 is CASTNRQGRYEQYF. DNA of the CDR3: TGTGCCAGCACTAACAGACAGGGGCGCTACGAGCAGTACTTC.

This clonotype came up many times. The chain uses TRBV18 and TRBJ2-1, with 8 bases aligning to TRBD2. Per germline, CDR1 KGHSH and CDR2 LQKENI. The V gene end was trimmed by 0 bases and the J gene end by 9 bases; junction bases not matched to a gene: 13. The CDR3 has 17 residues. Here the CDR3 DNA reads TGTGCCAGCTCACCACCCACTAGCGGAGGGGTAGGGGCTGAGCAGTTCTTC. The encoded protein is CASSPPTSGGVGAEQFF.

To note about this clonotype: This may be a read error, as it is one base from a much larger clone. The V call is TRBV27, the J call TRBJ2-1, with D maybe TRBD1 (6 bases). V was trimmed by 8 bases and J by 0 bases, leaving 14 bases between them. Germline lookup yields CDR1 MNHEY and CDR2 SMNVEV (reference sequence). This CDR3 comprises 15 residues. The CDR3 nucleotides read TGTGCCAGCGGTCAGGGGACAAGCTCCTACAATGAGCAGTTCTTC. Encoded protein: CASGQGTSSYNEQFF.

The genes are TRBV6-6 and TRBJ2-5; the match to TRBD2 covers 7 bases. Looked up from germline, CDR1 is MNHNY and CDR2 is SVGAGI (reference sequence). V was pared by 2 bases and J by 2 bases, with 5 bases of the junction left unmatched. This CDR3 comprises 15 residues. CDR3 sequence: CASSYPGGSQETQYF. The CDR3 DNA reads as TGTGCCAGCAGTTACCCGGGGGGAAGTCAAGAGACCCAGTACTTC.

This clonotype was counted at least ten times. The rearrangement links TRBV7-3 to TRBJ2-1; D call uncertain. CDR1 and CDR2 from the germline V gene are SGHTA and FQGTGA. V was pared by 3 bases and J by 4 bases, with 7 bases between. The CDR3 has 13 residues. Here the CDR3 DNA reads TGTGCCAGCAGCTTCGGTGAATACAATGAGCAGTTCTTC. Its protein is CASSFGEYNEQFF.

This clonotype occurred a few times. This chain links TRBV6-1 with TRBJ1-2, with D unresolved. CDR1 MNHNS and CDR2 SASEGT come from the germline V gene. V lost 6 bases and J 8 bases, leaving 19 bases between the germline ends. The CDR3 length is 14 residues. The CDR3 loop reads CASRAGPSRGGYTF. The CDR3 bases are TGTGCCAGCAGGGCCGGGCCTTCCCGCGGGGGCTACACCTTC.

This clonotype came up a few times. The chain is built from TRBV6-1 and TRBJ2-7; D is unclear. Trimming left V 8 bases short and J 0 bases short, with 14 bases between. Germline V lookup: CDR1 MNHNS, CDR2 SASEGT. The CDR3 is 14 residues long. Here the CDR3 reads CASCPRASSYEQYF. The CDR3, as DNA: TGTGCCAGCTGCCCCCGGGCTTCCTCCTACGAGCAGTACTTC.

This clonotype was observed many times. The CDR3 nucleotides are TGTGCCAGCAGCGAGTCTCTCGGGACCGCGAACACTGAAGCTTTCTTT. This encodes CASSESLGTANTEAFF. The chain is built from TRBV2 and TRBJ1-1; D might be TRBD1 (5 bases). Germline assignment: CDR1 SNHLY and CDR2 FYNNEI. The CDR3 covers 16 residues. Trimming removed 6 bases at V and 1 base at J, with 18 bases between.

The J gene is TRBJ2-2, the V gene TRBV5-1; D unclear. Germline assignment: CDR1 SGHRS and CDR2 YFSETQ. Trimming shortened V by 2 bases and J by 0 bases, and 8 bases separated the two germline ends. The CDR3 runs to 15 residues. The CDR3 nucleotides read TGCGCCAGCAGCTTTAGCACACCGAACACCGGGGAGCTGTTTTTT. It encodes CASSFSTPNTGELFF.

The J gene is TRBJ2-7, the V gene TRBV29-1, with 7 positions matching TRBD1. Germline V lookup: CDR1 SQVTM, CDR2 ANQGSEA. The CDR3 runs to 15 residues. CDR3 nucleotides: TGCAGTGCCACGGGACAGCTGATAGGAGGCTACGAGCAGTACTTC. This translates into CSATGQLIGGYEQYF.

The chain couples TRBV19 to TRBJ2-2, with 8 bases fitting TRBD2. J was trimmed by 3 bases and V by 4 bases; bases with no gene match: 13. Germline CDR1 LNHDA, CDR2 SQIVND (reference sequence). The CDR3 runs 18 residues. CDR3 sequence (DNA): TGTGCCAGTAGTAATCCGGTCGGGGGGGACGATGACACCGGGGAGCTGTTTTTT. Translating gives CASSNPVGGDDDTGELFF.

This clonotype has at least ten counts. This chain's CDR3 is CASSSSTGEHGYTF. DNA for the CDR3: TGTGCCAGCAGCTCCTCGACAGGGGAGCATGGCTACACCTTC. The V gene is TRBV7-3, the J gene TRBJ1-2; TRBD1 aligns across 8 bases. Looked up from germline, CDR1 is SGHTA and CDR2 is FQGTGA. This CDR3 has 14 residues. V was clipped by 4 bases and J by 6 bases; unmatched bases: 7.

Only a few counts were recorded for this clonotype. This chain uses TRBV28 with TRBJ2-7, with a weak D call TRBD1 (5 bases). CDR1 is MDHEN, CDR2 SYDVKM, per germline. V gave up 5 bases and J gave up 1 base, with 15 bases separating them. This CDR3 contains 15 residues. CDR3 sequence: CASSTPQGLSYEQYF. The CDR3 DNA reads TGTGCCAGCAGTACTCCCCAGGGCCTGTCCTACGAGCAGTACTTC.

This clonotype was counted between two and nine times. This rearrangement joins TRBV4-1 to TRBJ2-7, with D perhaps being TRBD1 or TRBD2 (5 bases each). This CDR3 is 15 amino acids long. Germline V gives CDR1 MGHRA, CDR2 YSYEKL. The ends were cut back, 1 base at V and 3 bases at J, with 13 bases in the middle. The DNA for the CDR3 is TGCGCCAGCAGCCAAGCCTCAGGGACGGACTACGAGCAGTACTTC. Encoded protein: CASSQASGTDYEQYF.

This clonotype was recorded at least ten times. V gene TRBV27 combines with J gene TRBJ2-3; 11 bases line up with TRBD2. The germline gives CDR1 MNHEY, CDR2 SMNVEV (reference sequence). With 3 bases clipped from V and 2 bases from J, the junction kept 4 bases outside the gene matches. The CDR3 covers 16 residues. The CDR3 DNA reads as TGTGCCAGCAGTTTCCTAGCGGGGGGATCCACAGATACGCAGTATTTT. Translation: CASSFLAGGSTDTQYF.

This rearrangement joins TRBV27 to TRBJ2-1, with a possible D match to TRBD1 (6 bases). The V end lost 4 bases, the J end lost 7 bases, and 14 bases lay between the germline ends. The CDR3 loop spans 14 amino acids. The germline CDR1 and CDR2 sequences are MNHEY and SMNVEV (reference sequence). The CDR3 DNA reads as TGTGCCAGCAGTTCGGACAGTTCGCATAATGAGCAGTTCTTC. Its protein product is CASSSDSSHNEQFF.

This clonotype was observed a handful of times. This chain connects TRBV12-5 to TRBJ1-6; 7 bases line up with TRBD1. This CDR3 comprises 17 residues. The junction had 9 bases not matched to a gene; V was cut back by 0 bases and J by 7 bases. Germline CDR1 is LGHNT and CDR2 is FRNRAP. CDR3 nucleotides: TGTGCTAGTGGTTTGGTACTAGGAGGGGGCGCGAATTCACCCCTCCACTTT. Residues: CASGLVLGGGANSPLHF.

The sample holds many counts of this clonotype. This chain links TRBV2 with TRBJ2-5; 7 positions agree with TRBD2. The V gene end was trimmed by 6 bases and the J gene end by 0 bases; junction bases not matched to a gene: 4. This CDR3 spans 14 amino acids. Germline V lookup: CDR1 SNHLY, CDR2 FYNNEI. The CDR3 loop is CASSLREDQETQYF. The CDR3 bases are TGTGCCAGCAGCCTCCGGGAGGACCAAGAGACCCAGTACTTC.

V is TRBV11-2 and J is TRBJ1-6; no reliable D call. This CDR3 is built from 15 residues. Germline V lookup: CDR1 SGHAT, CDR2 FQNNGV. Trimming took off 5 bases at V and 7 bases at J, with 15 bases between the two ends. The CDR3 loop reads CASSTRTALNSPLHF. CDR3 in DNA: TGTGCCAGCAGCACTCGGACCGCTCTCAATTCACCCCTCCACTTT.

The CDR3 DNA reads TGTGCCAGCAGGTCGATAGGGGGGCAAGAGACCCAGTACTTC. Translating it yields CASRSIGGQETQYF. The chain is built from TRBV6-2 or TRBV6-3 and TRBJ2-5, with D perhaps being TRBD1 or TRBD2 (6 bases each). Looked up from germline, CDR1 is MNHEY and CDR2 is SVGEGT. There are 14 residues in the CDR3. V dropped 6 bases and J dropped 2 bases, with 13 bases sitting between them.

This clonotype was seen repeatedly, ten times or more. In nucleotides, the CDR3 is TGTGCCAGCAACCGCCCCGGTAGCGGGACTTACGAGCAGTACTTC. Protein product: CASNRPGSGTYEQYF. V is TRBV28 and J is TRBJ2-7, with 8 bases identical to TRBD2. The CDR3 is made up of 15 amino acids. In germline, CDR1 is MDHEN, CDR2 SYDVKM. Trimming cost V 7 bases and J 4 bases; bases outside gene matches: 12.

J is TRBJ1-1 and V is TRBV15, with a weak D call TRBD1 (6 bases). The CDR3 is 14 residues long. The V and J ends lost 3 bases and 0 bases respectively, with 8 bases between them. Per the germline V gene, CDR1 is LNHNV and CDR2 is YYDKDF (reference sequence). The CDR3 DNA follows: TGTGCCACCAGCAGGGGACACATGAACACTGAAGCTTTCTTT. Translation gives CATSRGHMNTEAFF.

This clonotype has a handful of counts. V gene TRBV5-1 combines with J gene TRBJ2-5; the D is unclear. The CDR3 is 11 amino acids. Germline V CDR1 and CDR2: SGHRS, YFSETQ. V was trimmed by 3 bases and J by 5 bases, leaving 5 bases between them. CDR3 bases: TGCGCCAGCAGCTCCGACGAGACCCAGTACTTC. Translated, it gives CASSSDETQYF.